Detailed here is one T cell receptor (beta chain). No cognate antigen has been identified for it. No base quality values were provided; no much bigger clone lies one nucleotide off. This entry belongs to a study of cytomegalovirus exposure and HLA in healthy donors (dated by TCRdb to about 2017). With respect to the entire study: According to an earlier analysis of several hundred of the donors, about 179 million T cells yielded 100 million or so unique TCR beta sequences and 276 Gb of sequence data. A separate validation cohort of 100 to 150 different subjects was used in addition to the roughly 700-subject first cohort. In a later genetic analysis, genome-wide SNP genotypes for about three fifths of the roughly 670 donors were used, and that subset was treated as a discovery cohort. HLA typing included class I and class II loci at four-digit resolution. An early release that covered fewer than 750 HLA-typed donors contained approximately 320 gigabases of sequencing data and some 87 million unique TCR sequences. High-throughput TCR immunosequencing, statistical association of individual TCRs with disease status, and machine learning were combined to predict cytomegalovirus infection status. Every discovery cohort repertoire had been produced on one sequencing platform. To study patterns of TCR occurrence, a later analysis re-analyzed previously published TCR beta repertoires from 500 to 850 donors and added high-resolution HLA genotyping. Alongside the repertoire data, information on donor age, sex, ethnicity and CMV serostatus was compiled. About five DR-DQ haplotypes were treated as single units for association and clustering because of strong linkage in the cohort. The genetic ancestry cluster associated with self-reported Caucasian donors included 80% to 90% of the roughly 410 genotyped donors. The study used immunosequencing to profile the T cell repertoires of some 600 subjects and linked those repertoires to cytomegalovirus serostatus. To decide whether each TCR beta V gene segment behaved as functional or pseudogenic, an earlier analysis of 587 of the donors relied on high-throughput TCR beta sequencing. Among about 400 genotyped donors of the cohort, an average of around 250,000 unique TCR beta nucleotide sequences was sequenced per donor, of which about 19% were non-productive. The study aimed to test whether signatures of past pathogen exposure could be identified by cataloging public T cell receptors. Typing coverage differed by locus: A, B, C, DRB1 and DQB1 were typed in about 620-630 donors, DQA1 in about 500, DPA1 in nearly 610, and DPB1 in roughly 450. Rather than using new phenotypic data, the later analysis identified candidate immune exposures from TCR beta sequences and from how often those sequences occurred across donors. Study-wide conclusions, independent of this receptor: It was suggested by the authors that the approach could potentially be generalized to other disease states and immunological phenotypes. In a later analysis, HLA-associated TCR beta chains showed more clonal expansion and lower generation probabilities than non-associated chains that were equally common. In vitro tests confirmed that a few of the cytomegalovirus-associated TCR beta chains recognize cytomegalovirus antigens. When HLA alleles, especially DR and DQ, strongly co-occurred, attributing TCR associations to individual alleles was difficult. Cytomegalovirus status was reported to be diagnosed by the classifier with high specificity and sensitivity in both the original and validation cohorts. The only immune exposure information available for the cohort was CMV serostatus. A further reported finding was that TCR beta sequences accurately predicted the HLA-A and HLA-B alleles for most subjects in the first cohort. A group of highly shared sequence variants was considered likely to be a technical artifact of the sequencing pipeline. In a later genetic analysis, a missense DCLRE1C variant was associated with V-gene and J-gene trimming of TCR beta chains, and the association was replicated in an independent cohort. The earlier analysis of some 560 of the donors excluded roughly 16 rarely observed V segments, including chromosome 9 orphons, because counts were too low. A total of roughly 160 TCR beta chains were listed by the study as associated with cytomegalovirus. A later analysis reported that several top co-occurrence clusters appeared linked to parvovirus B19, influenza, CMV and Epstein-Barr virus. Because HLA typing was unavailable for some donors at each locus, only the typed subset was used in association tests. In this cohort, only TCR beta chains were sequenced, and detectable features were limited by the absence of alpha or paired-chain data. Correlated functional status among segregating V segments might be attributable to linkage disequilibrium, but an unknown experimental factor could not be ruled out. According to a later analysis, most CMV-associated TCR beta chains appeared to be HLA-restricted, and the HLA associations seemed to be driven largely by CMV exposure. In a later analysis, TCR association rates were found to vary across HLA loci, with the most associated TCRs seen for DRB1 alleles and the fewest for HLA-C alleles. According to a later genetic analysis, donors in an Asian-associated ancestry cluster had fewer N-insertions in productive TCRs than the approximately 630-donor mean. Because the 87-base-pair reads could not distinguish some IMGT-functional V segments, including TRBV6-2 and TRBV6-3, those segments were excluded. Roughly uniform sequencing depth across donors was assumed in presence/absence analyses, although this assumption may not hold. An earlier analysis of some 590 of the donors showed that most TCR beta V segments appeared in productive rearrangements either about 87% or about 30% of the time, which broadly matched IMGT annotations. Specific HLA alleles were associated with 15,000 to 20,000 TCR beta sequences at a false discovery rate of 0.05 in a later analysis. Most TCR sequences were observed very rarely across donors, whereas some public TCRs were present in many individuals.

The cohort was made up of several hundred healthy bone marrow donors. Cohort members were all nominally healthy when sampled, although unrecorded immune exposures were likely present. The donor was CMV seronegative and belonged to the group of over 350 seronegative cohort members. Each donor provided a peripheral blood sample, and peripheral blood mononuclear cells were used for TCR beta sequencing. The Qiagen DNeasy Blood Extraction Kit was used to extract genomic DNA from the blood cell samples. Libraries were constructed by the immunoSEQ multiplex PCR assay. A mixture of 60 forward primers for TCR Vbeta segments and 13 reverse primers for TCR Jbeta segments was used in the multiplex PCR. The CDR3 region of rearranged TCR beta genes was amplified from genomic DNA with a multiplex PCR assay. The amplified TCR beta libraries were sequenced on the Illumina HiSeq System as 87-base-pair reads. The authors' analysis ran thus. A later analysis counted approximately 76 million unique TCR beta chains across the approximately 700 repertoires, and some 11 million of these chains were shared by at least two donors. A nearest-neighbor algorithm error-corrected the raw reads and collapsed the reads into unique sequences, merging closely related sequences to remove PCR and sequencing errors. CDR3 sequences were aligned to IMGT reference sequences to assign V, D and J gene segments. For a sequence to be retained, a match of at least six nucleotides was required to both a V gene segment and a J gene segment. A rearrangement counted as productive if the CDR3 had no stop codons and remained in frame with V and J, and every other rearrangement counted as non-productive. CDR3 was defined according to IMGT convention as the region running from the second conserved V-encoded cysteine to the conserved J-encoded phenylalanine. The earlier analysis of about 500 of the donors excluded sequences that lacked an unambiguous match to a single V gene segment. An earlier analysis of almost 600 of the donors classified V segments as functional when productive rearrangements were above 56.7% and as segregating when the standard deviation between donors was above 5%. A statistical classification framework was developed to diagnose cytomegalovirus status using the catalog of TCR beta chain sequences. In a later analysis, TCR nucleotide sequences were compared against IMGT/GENE-DB human TR gene sequences so that V and J genes could be assigned. In a later analysis, CDR3 sequences and most-parsimonious VDJ recombination scenarios were assigned using the TCRdist pipeline. In a later analysis, each TCR beta chain was defined by its CDR3 amino acid sequence together with its V-gene family, and reads lacking a unique V-gene family were excluded. As a way to deal with suspected cross-contamination and a sequencing artifact, a later analysis dropped approximately 590 nucleotide sequences that were highly shared and had low generation probability. In a later analysis, a clonal expansion index was calculated for each public chain from normalized within-repertoire ranks of inferred template counts. In a later analysis, generation probabilities were computed using a VDJ recombination model fitted to out-of-frame rearrangements, and the results were checked against IGoR. A later analysis scored TCR-TCR, TCR-HLA and TCR-CMV co-occurrence with hypergeometric tests, applying a repertoire-size bias correction to TCR pairs. A later analysis estimated false discovery rates by permuting HLA or CMV assignments 20 times. In a later analysis, co-occurring TCRs were grouped using DBSCAN, with TCRdist sequence similarity added in when clustering inside HLA-allele-positive subsets. Co-occurrence clustering excluded repertoires with fewer than 30,000 or more than 120,000 public chains, plus five with anomalous nucleotide sharing. TCRdb retrieved this table from immuneACCESS and kept in-frame rearrangements only. Not all clones are present; in checked studies, unresolved V genes account for under half, and no reason is known for the remainder. That table supplies the V and J calls and clone size; D and trimming were determined from the DNA. For this sample there are 200,000 to 250,000 clones; about 88% appear just once. The ten largest account for about 0.22% of the sample.

According to the germline V gene, CDR1 reads MDHEN and CDR2 reads SYDVKM. The CDR3 goes from the cysteine to the phenylalanine over 13 residues. Only the CDR3 portion is preserved as DNA: 39 bases, with reading frame beginning at the first base. V loses 5 bases of germline sequence and J loses 6 bases, and the interval between the two ends is 13 bases. The source of this sequence is a girl aged 2 to 9 in good health and CMV-seronegative. The chain employs TRBV28 and TRBJ1-2; no confident D gene assignment can be made. The sample was PBMCs. The CDR3: CASSPHPRNGYTF. The DNA sequence is as follows: TGTGCCAGCAGTCCCCACCCCAGGAATGGCTACACCTTC.